The rows below give T cell receptor beta chains drawn from one sample of a study of blood T cell repertoires in COVID-19. Produced via immunoSEQ multiplex PCR; TCRdb's table is partial and in-frame only. There are about 94,000 clones in the sample; roughly 70% occur only once, and 3.9% lies in the top ten. The sample was peripheral blood. The receptors stem from a man in his 70s with COVID-19, enrolled during active disease. CDR3s include the opening cysteine and the closing phenylalanine or tryptophan. A D gene is named only where the DNA matches it firmly. A clone size is listed for some rows: how often the clone was seen (once, few, many), or a class if it is expanded.

D,V,J,size,CDR3,DNA
TRBD1,TRBV30,TRBJ1-3,NA,CAWNLSGGGGNTIYF,TGTGCCTGGAACCTCTCAGGGGGTGGAGGAAACACCATATATTTT
NA,TRBV11-2,TRBJ2-7,NA,CASSLGDRQPQYF,TGTGCCAGCAGCTTAGGCGACAGGCAGCCGCAGTACTTC
TRBD1,TRBV28,TRBJ1-3,NA,CASSLWEGQFFSGNTIYF,TGTGCCAGCAGTTTATGGGAGGGACAGTTCTTCTCTGGAAACACCATATATTTT
TRBD1,TRBV5-1,TRBJ2-5,NA,CASSIRQGAQTQYF,TGCGCCAGCAGCATAAGACAGGGGGCTCAGACCCAGTACTTC
TRBD1,TRBV7-2,TRBJ1-4,NA,CASSPGTAYEKLFF,TGTGCCAGCAGCCCCGGGACAGCTTATGAAAAACTGTTTTTT
NA,TRBV7-6,TRBJ2-1,NA,CASSLGTGINEQFF,TGTGCCAGCAGCTTAGGCACAGGAATTAATGAGCAGTTCTTC
NA,TRBV7-9,TRBJ2-7,NA,CASSFSGGGPYEQYF,TGTGCCAGCAGCTTCTCTGGTGGAGGGCCTTACGAGCAGTACTTC
TRBD2,TRBV7-2,TRBJ2-7,NA,CASSLAALAGGSYEQYF,TGTGCCAGCAGCTTAGCGGCGTTAGCGGGAGGTTCCTACGAGCAGTACTTC
NA,TRBV24-1,TRBJ1-1,NA,CATSDFSGRAFF,TGTGCCACCAGTGATTTCTCAGGGAGGGCTTTCTTT
NA,TRBV7-9,TRBJ2-6,NA,CAGGAISGANVLTF,TGTGCAGGCGGTGCCATCTCTGGGGCCAACGTCCTGACTTTC
TRBD2,TRBV9,TRBJ2-1,NA,CASSAPRDGGTYNEQFF,TGTGCCAGCAGCGCTCCGAGGGACGGGGGGACCTACAATGAGCAGTTCTTC
NA,TRBV7-3,TRBJ1-1,few,CASSPTGYTEAFF,TGTGCCAGCAGCCCCACGGGGTACACTGAAGCTTTCTTT
NA,TRBV28,TRBJ2-2,NA,CASSTSGQGWTGELFF,NA
NA,TRBV2,TRBJ2-3,NA,CASSESGGGGAGTQYF,TGTGCCAGCAGTGAATCTGGAGGGGGCGGTGCGGGTACGCAGTATTTT
NA,TRBV7-9,TRBJ1-5,NA,CASSPIELGTTNQPQHF,TGTGCCAGCAGCCCCATAGAACTCGGGACAACAAATCAGCCCCAGCATTTT
NA,TRBV28,TRBJ1-1,once,CASSLEVDTEAFF,TGTGCCAGCAGCCTTGAGGTCGACACTGAAGCTTTCTTT
NA,TRBV14,TRBJ2-7,NA,CASSQITGKQVSYEQYF,TGTGCCAGCAGCCAAATTACAGGCAAACAAGTTTCCTACGAGCAGTACTTC
TRBD2,TRBV24-1,TRBJ2-1,NA,CATSPSGSSYNEQFF,TGTGCCACCAGTCCTAGCGGGAGCTCCTACAATGAGCAGTTCTTC
NA,TRBV10-3,TRBJ2-3,NA,CAISEPVNTDTQYF,TGTGCCATCAGCGAGCCAGTCAACACAGATACGCAGTATTTT
NA,TRBV10-3,TRBJ1-1,NA,CAISARLGTLNTEAFF,TGTGCCATCAGTGCTCGACTGGGGACTTTAAACACTGAAGCTTTCTTT
NA,TRBV6-5,TRBJ2-3,NA,CASSFAREDTQYF,TGTGCCAGCAGTTTCGCCAGGGAAGATACGCAGTATTTT
TRBD1,TRBV28,TRBJ1-2,NA,CASSGGQNYGYTF,TGTGCCAGCAGTGGGGGACAGAACTATGGCTACACCTTC
NA,TRBV5-5,TRBJ2-7,NA,CASSLSGANYEQYF,TGTGCCAGCAGCTTGTCAGGGGCGAACTACGAGCAGTACTTC
TRBD2,TRBV27,TRBJ2-4,NA,CASSFSGRGNIQYF,TGTGCCAGCAGTTTTAGCGGGAGAGGGAACATTCAGTACTTC
NA,TRBV5-4,TRBJ2-7,NA,CASSLAVAPEQYF,TGTGCCAGCAGCTTGGCCGTGGCCCCCGAGCAGTACTTC
TRBD1,TRBV3-1/TRBV3-2,TRBJ1-1,NA,CASRPGQPLQAFF,TGTGCCAGCAGGCCGGGACAGCCCCTACAAGCTTTCTTT
TRBD2,TRBV7-2,TRBJ2-7,NA,CASRGLAGHGYEQYF,TGTGCCAGCAGGGGACTAGCGGGTCATGGTTACGAGCAGTACTTC
TRBD1,TRBV19,TRBJ1-5,NA,CASSKTGVGNQPQHF,TGTGCCAGTAGTAAGACAGGGGTTGGGAATCAGCCCCAGCATTTT
NA,TRBV6-1,TRBJ1-6,NA,CASSEETGYNSPLHF,TGTGCCAGCAGTGAAGAAACAGGATATAATTCACCCCTCCACTTT
TRBD2,TRBV19,TRBJ2-5,NA,CASSIFGGSATQYF,TGTGCCAGTAGTATATTCGGGGGGTCCGCGACCCAGTACTTC
NA,TRBV7-6,TRBJ1-5,NA,CASSTSGTNQPQHF,TGTGCCAGCAGCACCTCGGGAACTAATCAGCCCCAGCATTTT
TRBD1,TRBV7-9,TRBJ1-2,NA,CASSSWDRGGAYGYTF,TGTGCCAGCAGCTCCTGGGACAGGGGAGGGGCCTATGGCTACACCTTC
TRBD1,TRBV6-1,TRBJ1-4,few,CASRTTGGIEKLFF,TGTGCCAGCAGGACGACAGGGGGCATTGAAAAACTGTTTTTT
NA,TRBV7-6,TRBJ2-2,NA,CASSKRTGGETGELFF,TGTGCCAGCAGCAAACGGACTGGTGGAGAGACCGGGGAGCTGTTTTTT
NA,TRBV6-2/TRBV6-3,TRBJ2-5,NA,CASSYSMTGDQETQYF,TGTGCCAGCAGTTACTCGATGACAGGAGATCAAGAGACCCAGTACTTC
NA,TRBV2,TRBJ1-1,NA,CASSGRFGQSEAFF,TGTGCCAGCAGTGGCCGTTTCGGACAGTCTGAAGCTTTCTTT
TRBD1,TRBV6-4,TRBJ2-1,NA,CASSQGAQSYNEQFF,TGTGCCAGCAGTCAGGGGGCGCAGTCCTACAATGAGCAGTTCTTC